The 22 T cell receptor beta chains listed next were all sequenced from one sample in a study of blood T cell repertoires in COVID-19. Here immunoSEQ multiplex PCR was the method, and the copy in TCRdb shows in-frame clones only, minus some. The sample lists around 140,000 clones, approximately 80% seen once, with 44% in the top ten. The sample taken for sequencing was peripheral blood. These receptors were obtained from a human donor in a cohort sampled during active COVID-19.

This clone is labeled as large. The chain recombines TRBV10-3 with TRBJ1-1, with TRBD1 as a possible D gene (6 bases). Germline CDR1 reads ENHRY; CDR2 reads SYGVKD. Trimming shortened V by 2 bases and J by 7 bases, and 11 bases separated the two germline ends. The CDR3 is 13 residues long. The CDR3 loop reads CAISEDEQGEAFF. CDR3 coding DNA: TGTGCCATCAGTGAGGATGAACAGGGTGAAGCTTTCTTT.

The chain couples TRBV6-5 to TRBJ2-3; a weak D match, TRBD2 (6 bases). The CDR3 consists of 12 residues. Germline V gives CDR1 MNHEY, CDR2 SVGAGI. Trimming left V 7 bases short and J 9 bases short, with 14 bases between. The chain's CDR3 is CASKTGGGTQYF. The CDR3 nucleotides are TGTGCCAGCAAAACCGGTGGGGGGACGCAGTATTTT.

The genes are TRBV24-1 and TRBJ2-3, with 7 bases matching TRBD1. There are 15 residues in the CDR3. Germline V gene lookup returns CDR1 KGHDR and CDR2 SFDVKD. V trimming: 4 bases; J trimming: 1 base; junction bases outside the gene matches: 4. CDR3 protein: CATSDTGTGTDTQYF. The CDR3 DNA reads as TGTGCCACCAGTGACACCGGGACAGGCACAGATACGCAGTATTTT.

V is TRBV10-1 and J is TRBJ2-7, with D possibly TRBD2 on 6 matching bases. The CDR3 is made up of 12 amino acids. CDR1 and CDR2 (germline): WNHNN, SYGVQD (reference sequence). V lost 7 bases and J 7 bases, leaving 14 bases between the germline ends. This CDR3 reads CASTEGLREQYV. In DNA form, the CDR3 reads TGCGCCAGCACCGAGGGACTGAGGGAGCAGTACGTC.

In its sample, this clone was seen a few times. The CDR3 sequence: CASRPTLAGGPRETQYF. The CDR3 DNA reads as TGTGCCAGCAGACCCACTTTAGCGGGGGGGCCGAGAGAGACCCAGTACTTC. V gene TRBV2 combines with J gene TRBJ2-5; 11 bases are shared with TRBD2. The CDR3 totals 17 residues. J lost 4 bases, V lost 6 bases, and 13 bases had no gene match. Germline values: CDR1 SNHLY, CDR2 FYNNEI.

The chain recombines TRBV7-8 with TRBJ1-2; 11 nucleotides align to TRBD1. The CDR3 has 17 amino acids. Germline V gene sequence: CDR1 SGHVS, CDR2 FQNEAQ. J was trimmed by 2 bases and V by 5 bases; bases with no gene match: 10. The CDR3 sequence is CASSPNGQGAPNYGYTF. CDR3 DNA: TGTGCCAGCAGCCCAAACGGACAGGGGGCGCCGAACTATGGCTACACCTTC.

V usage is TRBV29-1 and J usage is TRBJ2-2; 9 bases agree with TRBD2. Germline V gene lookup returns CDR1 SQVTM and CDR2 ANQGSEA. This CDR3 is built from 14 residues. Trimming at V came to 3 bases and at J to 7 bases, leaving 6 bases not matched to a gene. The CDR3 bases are TGCAGCGTTGAGCGGGAGGGCCAGGGCGGGGAGCTGTTTTTT. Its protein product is CSVEREGQGGELFF.

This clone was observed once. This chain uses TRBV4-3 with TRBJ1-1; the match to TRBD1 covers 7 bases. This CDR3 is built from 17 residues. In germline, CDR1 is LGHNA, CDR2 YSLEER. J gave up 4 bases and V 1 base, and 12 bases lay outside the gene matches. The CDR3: CASSQGPSGGGFTEAFF. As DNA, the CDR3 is TGCGCCAGCAGCCAAGGCCCTTCGGGAGGGGGCTTCACTGAAGCTTTCTTT.

CDR3 amino acids: CSVRGGAFYEQYF. CDR3 coding DNA: TGCAGCGTTCGAGGGGGCGCGTTCTACGAGCAGTACTTC. This chain uses TRBV29-1 with TRBJ2-7, with 7 nucleotides matching TRBD1. The length of the CDR3 is 13 residues. V was clipped by 5 bases and J by 3 bases; unmatched bases: 7. Germline-derived CDR1 and CDR2 are SQVTM and ANQGSEA.

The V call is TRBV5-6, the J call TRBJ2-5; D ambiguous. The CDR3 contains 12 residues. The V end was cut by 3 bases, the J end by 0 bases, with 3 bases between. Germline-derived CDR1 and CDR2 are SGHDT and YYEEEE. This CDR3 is CASSSYQETQYF. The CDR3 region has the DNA TGTGCCAGCAGCTCTTACCAAGAGACCCAGTACTTC.

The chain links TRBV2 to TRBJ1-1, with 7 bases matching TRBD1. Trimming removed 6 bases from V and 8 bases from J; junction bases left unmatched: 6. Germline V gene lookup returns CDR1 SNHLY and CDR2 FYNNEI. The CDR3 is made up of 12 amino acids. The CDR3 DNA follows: TGTGCCAGCAGAGATGACAGGGTGGAAGCTTTCTTT. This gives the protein CASRDDRVEAFF.

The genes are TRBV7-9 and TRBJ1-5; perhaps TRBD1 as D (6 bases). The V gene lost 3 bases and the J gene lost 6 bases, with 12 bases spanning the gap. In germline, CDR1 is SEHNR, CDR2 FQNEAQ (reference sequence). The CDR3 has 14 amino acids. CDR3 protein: CASSFGGAGQPQHF. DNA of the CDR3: TGTGCCAGCAGCTTTGGGGGGGCAGGTCAGCCCCAGCATTTT.

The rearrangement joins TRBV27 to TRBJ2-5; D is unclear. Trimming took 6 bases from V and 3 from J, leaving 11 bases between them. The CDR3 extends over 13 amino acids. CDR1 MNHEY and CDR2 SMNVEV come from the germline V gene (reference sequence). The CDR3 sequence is CASRPPTKETQYF. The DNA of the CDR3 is TGTGCCAGCAGACCCCCGACAAAAGAGACCCAGTACTTC.

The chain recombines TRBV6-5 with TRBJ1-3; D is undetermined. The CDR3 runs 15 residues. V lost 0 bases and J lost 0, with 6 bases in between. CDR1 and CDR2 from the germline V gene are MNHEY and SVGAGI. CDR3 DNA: TGTGCCAGCAGTTACTCCGAGGGCTCTGGAAACACCATATATTTT. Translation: CASSYSEGSGNTIYF.

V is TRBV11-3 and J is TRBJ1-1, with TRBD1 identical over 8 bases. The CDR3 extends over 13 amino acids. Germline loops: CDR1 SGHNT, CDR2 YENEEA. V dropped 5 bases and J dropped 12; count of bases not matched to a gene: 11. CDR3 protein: CASSRGPDRDTFF. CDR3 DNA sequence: TGTGCCAGCAGCCGGGGGCCGGACAGGGATACTTTCTTT.

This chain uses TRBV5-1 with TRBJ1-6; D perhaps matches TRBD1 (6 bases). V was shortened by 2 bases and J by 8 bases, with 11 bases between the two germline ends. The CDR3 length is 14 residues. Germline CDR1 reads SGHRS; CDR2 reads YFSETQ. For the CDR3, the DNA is TGCGCCAGCAGCTTTGCACAGGGTTATTCACCCCTCCACTTT. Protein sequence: CASSFAQGYSPLHF.

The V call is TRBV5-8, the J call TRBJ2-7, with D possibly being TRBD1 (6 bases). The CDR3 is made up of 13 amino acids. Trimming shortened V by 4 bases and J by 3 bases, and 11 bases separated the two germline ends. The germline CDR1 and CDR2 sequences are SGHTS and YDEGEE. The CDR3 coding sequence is TGTGCCAGCAGCCTTGGGACAAACTACGAGCAGTACTTC. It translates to CASSLGTNYEQYF.

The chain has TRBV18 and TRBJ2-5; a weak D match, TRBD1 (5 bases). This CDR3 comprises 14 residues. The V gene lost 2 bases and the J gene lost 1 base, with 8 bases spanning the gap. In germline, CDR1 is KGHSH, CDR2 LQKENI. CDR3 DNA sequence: TGTGCCAGCTCACCAGGGGCCTCCCAAGAGACCCAGTACTTC. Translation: CASSPGASQETQYF.

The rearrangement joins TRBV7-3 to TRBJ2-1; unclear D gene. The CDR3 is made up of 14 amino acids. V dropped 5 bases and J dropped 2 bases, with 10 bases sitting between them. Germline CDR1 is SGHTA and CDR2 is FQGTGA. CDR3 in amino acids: CASSPIAAYNEQFF. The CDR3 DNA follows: TGTGCCAGCAGCCCGATCGCGGCCTACAATGAGCAGTTCTTC.

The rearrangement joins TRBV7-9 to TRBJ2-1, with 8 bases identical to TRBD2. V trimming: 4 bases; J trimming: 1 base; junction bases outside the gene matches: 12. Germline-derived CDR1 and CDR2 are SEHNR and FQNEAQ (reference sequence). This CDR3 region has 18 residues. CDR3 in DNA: TGTGCCAGCAGCTGGGCGGGGGGTTCCGATCCTTCCTACAATGAGCAGTTCTTC. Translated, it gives CASSWAGGSDPSYNEQFF.

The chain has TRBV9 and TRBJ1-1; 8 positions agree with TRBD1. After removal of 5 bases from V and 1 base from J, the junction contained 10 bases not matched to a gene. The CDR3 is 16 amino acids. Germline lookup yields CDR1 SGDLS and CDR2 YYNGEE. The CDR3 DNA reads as TGTGCCAGCAGTGGCGGGAGACAGGGGAGGAACACTGAAGCTTTCTTT. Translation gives CASSGGRQGRNTEAFF.

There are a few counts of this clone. The CDR3 DNA sequence: TGTGCCAGCAGCGGTCGTCCGGGCGGGGGTTTTGACGAGCAGTACTTC. This sequence encodes CASSGRPGGGFDEQYF. V and J are TRBV7-9 and TRBJ2-7, with TRBD2 matching 7 bases. V was pared by 5 bases and J by 5 bases, with 15 bases of the junction left unmatched. This CDR3 is 16 amino acids long. CDR1 is SEHNR and CDR2 is FQNEAQ in the germline V gene (reference sequence).